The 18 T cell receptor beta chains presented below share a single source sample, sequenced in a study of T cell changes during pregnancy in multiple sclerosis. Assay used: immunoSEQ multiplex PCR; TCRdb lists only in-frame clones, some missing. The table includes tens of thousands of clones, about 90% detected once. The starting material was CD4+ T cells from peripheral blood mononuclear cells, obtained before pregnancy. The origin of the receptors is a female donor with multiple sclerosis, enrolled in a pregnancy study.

This CDR3 reads CASSLAGYEQYF. The CDR3 DNA reads TGTGCCAGCAGCTTAGCGGGGTACGAGCAGTACTTC. V is TRBV11-3 and J is TRBJ2-7; tentative D call: TRBD2 (5 bases). CDR1 is SGHNT and CDR2 is YENEEA in the germline V gene. V lost 1 base and J lost 4, with 5 bases in between. There are 12 residues in the CDR3.

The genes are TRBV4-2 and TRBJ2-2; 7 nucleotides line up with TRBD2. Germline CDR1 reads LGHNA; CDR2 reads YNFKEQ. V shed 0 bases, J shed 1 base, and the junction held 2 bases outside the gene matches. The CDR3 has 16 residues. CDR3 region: CASSQEPGGNTGELFF. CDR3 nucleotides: TGTGCCAGCAGCCAAGAACCGGGGGGGAACACCGGGGAGCTGTTTTTT.

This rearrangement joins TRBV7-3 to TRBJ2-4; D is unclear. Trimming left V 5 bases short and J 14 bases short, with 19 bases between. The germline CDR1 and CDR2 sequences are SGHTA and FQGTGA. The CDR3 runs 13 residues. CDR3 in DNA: TGTGCCAGCAGCCCTCAGATGATTGGCCCCAAGTACTTC. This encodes CASSPQMIGPKYF. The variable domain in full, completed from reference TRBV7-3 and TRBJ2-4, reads GAGVSQTPSNKVTEKGKYVELRCDPISGHTALYWYRQSLGQGPEFLIYFQGTGAADDSGLPNDRFFAVRPEGSVSTLKIQRTERGDSAVYLCASSPQMIGPKYFGAGTRLSVL.

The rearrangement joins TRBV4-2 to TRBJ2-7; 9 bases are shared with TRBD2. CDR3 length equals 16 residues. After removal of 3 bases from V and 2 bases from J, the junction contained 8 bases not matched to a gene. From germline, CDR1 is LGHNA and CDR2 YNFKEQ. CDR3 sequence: CASSHERGAETYEQYF. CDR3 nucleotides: TGTGCCAGCAGCCACGAGCGGGGGGCCGAAACCTACGAGCAGTACTTC.

The CDR3 DNA is TGTGCCAGCAGTGTGGGCGATTTCTATGGCTACACCTTC. It translates to CASSVGDFYGYTF. The chain couples TRBV6-1 to TRBJ1-2, with D unresolved. CDR1 and CDR2 from the germline V gene are MNHNS and SASEGT. This CDR3 comprises 13 residues. The V end was cut by 4 bases, the J end by 4 bases, with 10 bases between.

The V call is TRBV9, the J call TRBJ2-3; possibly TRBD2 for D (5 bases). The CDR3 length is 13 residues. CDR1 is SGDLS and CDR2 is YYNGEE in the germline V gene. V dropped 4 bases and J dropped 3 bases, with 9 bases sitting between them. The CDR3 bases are TGTGCCAGCAGCCCACCGGGGACAGATACGCAGTATTTT. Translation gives CASSPPGTDTQYF.

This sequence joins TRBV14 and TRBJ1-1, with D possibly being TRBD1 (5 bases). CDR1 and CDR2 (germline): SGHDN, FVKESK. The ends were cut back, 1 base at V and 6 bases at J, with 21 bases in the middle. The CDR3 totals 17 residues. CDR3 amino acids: CASSQGRQGPHLPEAFF. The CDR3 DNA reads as TGTGCCAGCAGCCAAGGTAGGCAGGGCCCTCACCTTCCTGAAGCTTTCTTT.

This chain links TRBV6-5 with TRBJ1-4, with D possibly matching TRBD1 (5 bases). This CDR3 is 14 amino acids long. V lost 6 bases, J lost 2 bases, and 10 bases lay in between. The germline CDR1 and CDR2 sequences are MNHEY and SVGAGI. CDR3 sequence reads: CASSLGHTNEKLFF. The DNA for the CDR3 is TGTGCCAGCAGCCTAGGACACACTAATGAAAAACTGTTTTTT.

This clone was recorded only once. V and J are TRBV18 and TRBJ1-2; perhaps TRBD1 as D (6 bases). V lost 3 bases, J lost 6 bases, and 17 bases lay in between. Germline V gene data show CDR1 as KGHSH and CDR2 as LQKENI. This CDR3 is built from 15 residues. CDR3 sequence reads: CASSPGGAHANGYTF. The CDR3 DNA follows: TGTGCCAGCTCACCGGGGGGGGCCCATGCCAATGGCTACACCTTC.

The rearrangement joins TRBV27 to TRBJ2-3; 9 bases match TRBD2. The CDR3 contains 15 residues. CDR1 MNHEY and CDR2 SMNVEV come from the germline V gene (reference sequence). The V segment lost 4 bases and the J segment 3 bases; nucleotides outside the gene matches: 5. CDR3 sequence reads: CASSWLAGTTDTQYF. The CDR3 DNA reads TGTGCCAGCAGTTGGCTAGCGGGGACAACAGATACGCAGTATTTT.

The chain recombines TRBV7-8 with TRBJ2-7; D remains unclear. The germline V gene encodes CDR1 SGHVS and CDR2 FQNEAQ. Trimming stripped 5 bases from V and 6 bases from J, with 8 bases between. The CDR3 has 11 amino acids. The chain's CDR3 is CASSPFREQYF. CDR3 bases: TGTGCCAGCAGCCCCTTTCGCGAGCAGTACTTC.

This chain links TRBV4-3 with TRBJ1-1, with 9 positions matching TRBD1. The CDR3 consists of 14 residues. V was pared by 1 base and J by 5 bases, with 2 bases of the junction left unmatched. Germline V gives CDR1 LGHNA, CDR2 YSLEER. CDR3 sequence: CASSQADRGTEAFF. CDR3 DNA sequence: TGCGCCAGCAGCCAAGCCGACAGGGGGACTGAAGCTTTCTTT.

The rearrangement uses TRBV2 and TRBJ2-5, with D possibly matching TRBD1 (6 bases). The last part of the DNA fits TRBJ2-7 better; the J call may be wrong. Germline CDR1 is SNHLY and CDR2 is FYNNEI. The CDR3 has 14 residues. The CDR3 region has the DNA TGTGCCAGCTCTCAGGGGACAAGCTCCTACGAGCAGTACTTC. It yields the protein CASSQGTSSYEQYF.

CDR3 bases: TGTGCCAGCAGCTTAGTACAGGGACCTTACGAGCAGTACTTC. Its translation: CASSLVQGPYEQYF. The chain joins TRBV7-2 to TRBJ2-7; a weak D match, TRBD1 (6 bases). Germline CDR1 reads SGHTA; CDR2 reads FQGNSA. V was clipped by 1 base and J by 4 bases, with 11 bases between them. The CDR3 extends over 14 amino acids.

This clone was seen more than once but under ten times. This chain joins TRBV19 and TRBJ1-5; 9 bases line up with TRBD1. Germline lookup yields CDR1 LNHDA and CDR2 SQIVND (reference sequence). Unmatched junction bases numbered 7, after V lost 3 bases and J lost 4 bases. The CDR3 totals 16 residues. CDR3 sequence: CASSIWTGVSNQPQHF. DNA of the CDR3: TGTGCCAGTAGTATTTGGACAGGGGTGAGTAATCAGCCCCAGCATTTT.

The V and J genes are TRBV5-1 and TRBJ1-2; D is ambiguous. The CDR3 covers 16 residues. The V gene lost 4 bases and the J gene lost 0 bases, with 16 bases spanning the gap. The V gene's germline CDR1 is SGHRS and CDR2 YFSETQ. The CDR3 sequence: CASSSNPIQSNYGYTF. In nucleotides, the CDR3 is TGCGCCAGCAGCAGTAACCCCATACAGTCTAACTATGGCTACACCTTC.

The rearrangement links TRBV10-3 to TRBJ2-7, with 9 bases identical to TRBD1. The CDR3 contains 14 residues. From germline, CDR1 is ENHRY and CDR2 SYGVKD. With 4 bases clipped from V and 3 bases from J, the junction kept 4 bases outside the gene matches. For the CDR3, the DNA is TGTGCCATCAGTGGGCTGACAGGGGGCTACGAGCAGTACTTC. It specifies CAISGLTGGYEQYF.

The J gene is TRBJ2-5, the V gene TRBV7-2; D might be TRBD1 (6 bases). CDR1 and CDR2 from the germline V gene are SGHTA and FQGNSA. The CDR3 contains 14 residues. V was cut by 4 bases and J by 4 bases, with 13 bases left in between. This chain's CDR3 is CASSSNRVSETQYF. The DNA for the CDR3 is TGTGCCAGCAGCTCCAACAGGGTTTCAGAGACCCAGTACTTC.